Sequencing of this TCR beta chain was carried out in a study of cytomegalovirus exposure and HLA in healthy donors. About the study: Within the Caucasian-associated ancestry cluster were more than 75% of the roughly 360 genotyped donors.

Vbeta (60) and Jbeta (13) primers were used in the PCR. Measured with immunoSEQ multiplex PCR; TCRdb has only the in-frame clones, and not every one. This sample yields about 120,000 clones, of which around 77% are seen a single time; 5.4% belongs to the top ten. General study results and limits: Overall, around 150 TCR beta chains were annotated as cytomegalovirus-associated. A few V segments could not be told apart, such as TRBV6-2 and TRBV6-3, and were left out.

CDR3 size: 14 residues. The germline V gene encodes CDR1 PRHDT and CDR2 FYEKMQ (reference sequence). V lost 8 bases, J lost 5 bases, and 18 bases lay in between. This clone occurred a few times. The antigen is unknown. The rearrangement links TRBV13 to TRBJ1-2; D perhaps matches TRBD1 (6 bases). The sequence derives from a woman in her 30s in good health and CMV-seropositive. The sample consisted of PBMCs. CDR3 DNA sequence: TGTGCCAGCCGTGCAAGCGGACAGCTATATGGCTACACCTTC. Translating it yields CASRASGQLYGYTF.